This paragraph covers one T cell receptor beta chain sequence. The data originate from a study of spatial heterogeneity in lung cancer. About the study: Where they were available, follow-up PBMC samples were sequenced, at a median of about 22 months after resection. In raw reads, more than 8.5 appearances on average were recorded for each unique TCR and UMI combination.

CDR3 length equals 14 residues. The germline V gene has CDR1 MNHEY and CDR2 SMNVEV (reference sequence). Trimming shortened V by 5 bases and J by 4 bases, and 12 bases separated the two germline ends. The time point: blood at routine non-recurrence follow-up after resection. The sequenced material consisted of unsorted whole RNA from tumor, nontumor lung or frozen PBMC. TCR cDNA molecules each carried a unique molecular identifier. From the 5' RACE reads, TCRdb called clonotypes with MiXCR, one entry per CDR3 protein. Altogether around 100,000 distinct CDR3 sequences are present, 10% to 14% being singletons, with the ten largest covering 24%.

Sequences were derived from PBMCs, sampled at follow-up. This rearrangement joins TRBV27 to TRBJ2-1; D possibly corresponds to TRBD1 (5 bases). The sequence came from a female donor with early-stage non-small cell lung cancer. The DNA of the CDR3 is TGTGCCAGCAGTCCGCAGGGTCTTTACAATGAGCAGTTCTTC. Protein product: CASSPQGLYNEQFF.